The T cell receptor (beta chain) described here comes from a study of blood T cell repertoires in COVID-19. Study-level background: The United States, Italy and Spain were the sources of the acute and convalescent COVID-19 samples. PBMCs, B-cell-depleted T cells, or T cells provided the cDNA or gDNA that made up the material.

This clone has just one count. CDR1 and CDR2 (germline): KGHSH, LQKENI. This CDR3 has 13 residues. J gave up 5 bases and V 3 bases, and 1 base lay outside the gene matches. Source study methods: Researchers report that nucleated cell counts were estimated from reference gene primer amplification. The protocol was immunoSEQ multiplex PCR, while the TCRdb copy is restricted to in-frame clones and leaves out a portion. V, J and clone size reflect that table, while D and trimming were determined from the DNA. Of 75,000 to 90,000 clones in the sample, under 95% were seen once. The sequenced material came from peripheral blood. The TCR originated in a human donor in a cohort sampled during active COVID-19. The rearrangement links TRBV18 to TRBJ1-2; the match to TRBD1 covers 9 bases. The CDR3 nucleotides read TGTGCCAGCTCACCCGGGACAGGGTATGGCTACACCTTC. Its protein is CASSPGTGYGYTF.